These 21 T cell receptor beta chains were sequenced from one sample in a study of T-cell reconstitution after alpha-beta-depleted transplantation in children. Unique molecular identifiers were incorporated when the TCRbeta library was constructed. TCRdb fed the PCR reads into MiXCR, producing one record per CDR3 protein. The sample records 450,000 to 600,000 distinct CDR3 sequences, about a sixth being singletons. The sequenced sample was PBMCs from the stem cell graft donor, obtained from the stem cell graft. The origin of the receptors is a human donor who donated a stem cell graft to a child with acute lymphoblastic leukemia.

This chain connects TRBV29-1 to TRBJ2-7; perhaps D is TRBD1 or TRBD2 (5 bases each). This CDR3 has 15 amino acids. Trimming pared 1 base from V and 2 bases from J, leaving 15 bases between. Germline CDR1 SQVTM, CDR2 ANQGSEA. CDR3: CSVEGTKEEAYEQYF. DNA of the CDR3: TGCAGCGTTGAAGGGACAAAAGAGGAGGCCTACGAGCAGTACTTC.

This chain connects TRBV5-1 to TRBJ1-1; 7 bases agree with TRBD1. The CDR3 spans 14 residues. Trimming cost V 2 bases and J 5 bases; bases outside gene matches: 6. Germline-derived CDR1 and CDR2 are SGHRS and YFSETQ. In DNA form, the CDR3 reads TGCGCCAGCAGCTTAGGGGGCTCTTGGACTGAAGCTTTCTTT. It encodes CASSLGGSWTEAFF.

This chain connects TRBV19 to TRBJ1-1; D remains ambiguous. The CDR3 spans 15 residues. Germline CDR1 is LNHDA and CDR2 is SQIVND (reference sequence). The V gene lost 5 bases and the J gene lost 3 bases, with 16 bases spanning the gap. The CDR3: CASSLNFRFHTEAFF. The CDR3 nucleotides read TGTGCCAGTAGTCTCAACTTCAGGTTTCACACTGAAGCTTTCTTT.

The rearrangement uses TRBV29-1 and TRBJ2-5, with TRBD2 as a possible D gene (6 bases). CDR1 SQVTM and CDR2 ANQGSEA come from the germline V gene. Trimming removed 8 bases from V and 5 bases from J, with 9 bases in between. The CDR3 length is 10 residues. The CDR3 here is CSMEGETQYF. CDR3 sequence (DNA): TGCAGCATGGAGGGGGAGACCCAGTACTTC.

This clonotype was seen only a few times. The rearrangement joins TRBV20-1 to TRBJ2-2; D is uncertain. The CDR3 extends over 12 amino acids. Germline V lookup: CDR1 DFQATT, CDR2 SNEGSKA (reference sequence). Trimming took off 7 bases at V and 5 bases at J, with 11 bases between the two ends. The CDR3 sequence is CSVMWGTGELFF. The DNA for the CDR3 is TGCAGTGTAATGTGGGGTACCGGGGAGCTGTTTTTT.

The chain is built from TRBV6-5 and TRBJ1-1, with D unclear. Germline CDR1 MNHEY, CDR2 SVGAGI. CDR3 length: 14 amino acids. With 2 bases removed from V and 3 bases from J, the gap between germline ends came to 10 bases. CDR3 in DNA: TGTGCCAGCAGTTACCGTAAGGAATACACTGAAGCTTTCTTT. This codes for CASSYRKEYTEAFF.

The chain joins TRBV25-1 to TRBJ1-1; 7 bases fit TRBD1. This CDR3 has 14 residues. V trimming: 5 bases; J trimming: 10 bases; junction bases outside the gene matches: 13. Germline lookup yields CDR1 MGHDK and CDR2 SYGVNS. CDR3 nucleotide sequence: TGTGCCAGCAGTTTGACCGACAGGGACTTTAGAGCTTTCTTT. Amino acid sequence: CASSLTDRDFRAFF.

V and J are TRBV20-1 and TRBJ2-5; D may be TRBD2 (6 bases). CDR3 length equals 15 residues. Germline CDR1 and CDR2: DFQATT and SNEGSKA (reference sequence). Trimming left V 1 base short and J 5 bases short, with 17 bases between. For the CDR3, the DNA is TGCAGTGCTAGAGTGACGGGAGACCTGCGGGAGACCCAGTACTTC. Encoded protein: CSARVTGDLRETQYF.

This clonotype was seen more than once but under ten times. This chain uses TRBV20-1 with TRBJ2-7; TRBD1 matches 9 bases. Germline trimming cut 2 bases from V and 0 bases from J; bases unmatched to any gene: 5. The germline V gene has CDR1 DFQATT and CDR2 SNEGSKA (reference sequence). The CDR3 contains 15 residues. The CDR3 bases are TGCAGTGCTAGATCGGGACAGGGATACTCCTACGAGCAGTACTTC. Translating it yields CSARSGQGYSYEQYF.

A few counts support this clonotype. V and J are TRBV13 and TRBJ2-7, with 8 bases identical to TRBD2. The germline CDR1 and CDR2 sequences are PRHDT and FYEKMQ (reference sequence). The CDR3 contains 17 residues. The V gene end was trimmed by 4 bases and the J gene end by 5 bases; junction bases not matched to a gene: 16. This chain's CDR3 is CASSSTDPLADVNEQYF. The CDR3 DNA is TGTGCCAGCAGCTCAACCGACCCACTAGCGGATGTTAACGAGCAGTACTTC.

This rearrangement joins TRBV12-3 or TRBV12-4 to TRBJ2-5; perhaps TRBD2 as D (5 bases). The CDR3 is 12 amino acids. With 4 bases removed from V and 5 bases from J, the gap between germline ends came to 8 bases. The CDR3 DNA reads TGTGCCAGCAGTTGGGTAGCGGAGACCCAGTACTTC. This codes for CASSWVAETQYF.

The chain joins TRBV7-9 to TRBJ2-1, with TRBD1 matching 9 bases. The trim removed 2 bases at V and 2 bases at J, leaving 1 base unmatched. This CDR3 is 15 amino acids long. Germline V gene lookup returns CDR1 SEHNR and CDR2 FQNEAQ (reference sequence). This CDR3 is CASSLRQGAYNEQFF. DNA for the CDR3: TGTGCCAGCAGCTTAAGACAGGGGGCCTACAATGAGCAGTTCTTC.

This clonotype was detected a few times. The chain carries TRBV4-1 and TRBJ1-1; 7 nucleotides line up with TRBD1. CDR1 and CDR2 (germline): MGHRA, YSYEKL. J gave up 3 bases and V 2 bases, and 6 bases lay outside the gene matches. The CDR3 contains 15 residues. The CDR3 sequence is CASSQHRGGDTEAFF. DNA of the CDR3: TGCGCCAGCAGCCAACACAGGGGAGGGGACACTGAAGCTTTCTTT.

V is TRBV20-1 and J is TRBJ2-7, with TRBD2 identical over 10 bases. V dropped 5 bases and J dropped 5; count of bases not matched to a gene: 9. The germline gives CDR1 DFQATT, CDR2 SNEGSKA (reference sequence). This CDR3 spans 14 amino acids. CDR3 loop: CSARTSGAIHEQYF. The CDR3 nucleotides read TGCAGTGCTCGTACTAGCGGGGCCATCCACGAGCAGTACTTC.

J is TRBJ1-5 and V is TRBV5-1, with D possibly TRBD1 on 5 matching bases. This CDR3 is built from 12 residues. CDR1 is SGHRS and CDR2 is YFSETQ in the germline V gene. The V end was cut by 3 bases, the J end by 9 bases, with 10 bases between. The CDR3 loop is CASSWDAGPQHF. As DNA, the CDR3 is TGCGCCAGCAGCTGGGACGCGGGGCCCCAGCATTTT. The whole variable domain, filled in from reference TRBV5-1 and TRBJ1-5, reads KAGVTQTPRYLIKTRGQQVTLSCSPISGHRSVSWYQQTPGQGLQFLFEYFSETQRNKGNFPGRFSGRQFSNSRSEMNVSTLELGDSALYLCASSWDAGPQHFGDGTRLSIL.

This clonotype was seen more than once but under ten times. The V and J genes are TRBV7-9 and TRBJ2-1, with D unresolved. The V gene lost 5 bases and the J gene lost 5 bases, with 16 bases spanning the gap. This CDR3 contains 15 residues. Germline values: CDR1 SEHNR, CDR2 FQNEAQ (reference sequence). For the CDR3, the DNA is TGTGCCAGCAGCCCGGACCCCACCCTTCACAATGAGCAGTTCTTC. Translation gives CASSPDPTLHNEQFF.

The chain is built from TRBV5-6 and TRBJ1-4; TRBD1 matches 7 bases. Germline CDR1 and CDR2: SGHDT and YYEEEE. CDR3 length: 17 amino acids. Trimming took 1 base from V and 0 from J; bases not matched to a gene: 6. CDR3: CASSLIQGFATNEKLFF. As DNA, the CDR3 is TGTGCCAGCAGCTTGATACAGGGGTTTGCAACTAATGAAAAACTGTTTTTT. Drawing the rest from reference TRBV5-6 and TRBJ1-4, the complete variable domain is DAGVTQSPTHLIKTRGQQVTLRCSPKSGHDTVSWYQQALGQGPQFIFQYYEEEERQRGNFPDRFSGHQFPNYSSELNVNALLLGDSALYLCASSLIQGFATNEKLFFGSGTQLSVL.

This clonotype was counted between two and nine times. The chain carries TRBV27 and TRBJ2-7; a weak D match, TRBD1 (6 bases). The CDR3 covers 14 residues. Trimming removed 5 bases at V and 3 bases at J, with 14 bases between. Germline CDR1 and CDR2: MNHEY and SMNVEV (reference sequence). The DNA for the CDR3 is TGTGCCAGCAGTGCCACAGGGCGAGTCTACGAGCAGTACTTC. Translated: CASSATGRVYEQYF.

The genes are TRBV27 and TRBJ1-5; D uncertain. Deletions cut 5 bases from V and 0 bases from J, with 8 bases between. Germline CDR1 and CDR2: MNHEY and SMNVEV (reference sequence). The CDR3 has 14 amino acids. The CDR3 DNA sequence: TGTGCCAGCAGTCCTCGGTTTAGCAATCAGCCCCAGCATTTT. This translates into CASSPRFSNQPQHF.

This clonotype was seen a handful of times. The rearrangement joins TRBV29-1 to TRBJ2-7, with 7 bases matching TRBD1. Germline-derived CDR1 and CDR2 are SQVTM and ANQGSEA. V dropped 3 bases and J dropped 0; count of bases not matched to a gene: 5. The CDR3 extends over 14 amino acids. The CDR3 spells CSVERTGDSYEQYF. The CDR3 DNA reads as TGCAGCGTTGAGAGGACAGGAGACTCCTACGAGCAGTACTTC.

This chain joins TRBV20-1 and TRBJ2-7, with 7 bases that match TRBD2. The germline V gene has CDR1 DFQATT and CDR2 SNEGSKA (reference sequence). V gave up 1 base and J gave up 3 bases; unmatched junction bases: 3. The CDR3 totals 13 residues. CDR3 sequence reads: CSARGTSDYEQYF. The CDR3, as DNA: TGCAGTGCTAGAGGAACTAGCGACTACGAGCAGTACTTC.